Listed here are 18 T cell receptor beta chains from one sample, sequenced in a study of T cell responses to AZD1222 COVID-19 vaccine. The table came from immunoSEQ multiplex PCR; TCRdb's copy has only in-frame clones and leaves some out. The repertoire consists of about 140,000 clones, with more than 85% occurring once and the leading ten covering less than 5%. The sample in question was peripheral blood, obtained 28 days after the second AZD1222 dose. These receptors came from an adult who received the AZD1222 COVID-19 vaccine.

V usage is TRBV7-5 and J usage is TRBJ1-5. TRBV7-5 is deemed a pseudogene. CDR3 length: 14 residues. CDR3 in DNA: TGTGCCAGAAGCTTAGTAGGGGAGAATCAGCCCCAGCATTTT. This translates into CARSLVGENQPQHF.

The CDR3 loop is CASSFGTGEVPYF. DNA for the CDR3: TGCGCCAGCAGCTTCGGGACAGGGGAGGTACCGTACTTC. V and J are TRBV5-1 and TRBJ2-7; the match to TRBD1 covers 10 bases. Germline trimming cut 2 bases from V and 12 bases from J; bases unmatched to any gene: 8. The CDR3 is 13 residues long. Germline assignment: CDR1 SGHRS and CDR2 YFSETQ.

The chain combines TRBV5-4 with TRBJ1-2, with D possibly matching TRBD1 (5 bases). This CDR3 is built from 14 residues. Trimming removed 4 bases from V and 8 bases from J, with 18 bases in between. Germline loops: CDR1 SGHNT, CDR2 YYREEE (reference sequence). The CDR3 sequence: CASSRGRPTEGYTF. CDR3 bases: TGTGCCAGCAGCAGGGGACGGCCCACGGAAGGCTACACCTTC.

The chain joins TRBV20-1 to TRBJ1-2; tentative D call: TRBD1 (5 bases). Germline V lookup: CDR1 DFQATT, CDR2 SNEGSKA (reference sequence). The CDR3 totals 11 residues. Trimming stripped 8 bases from V and 4 bases from J, with 11 bases between. The CDR3 loop is CSPRERYGYTF. In DNA form, the CDR3 reads TGCAGTCCCAGGGAACGCTATGGCTACACCTTC.

The CDR3 spells CASSLTGGGADTQYF. CDR3 in DNA: TGTGCCAGCAGCTTGACAGGGGGGGGCGCAGATACGCAGTATTTT. This sequence joins TRBV7-3 and TRBJ2-3; 9 bases align to TRBD1. Germline V gene sequence: CDR1 SGHTA, CDR2 FQGTGA. The CDR3 extends over 15 amino acids. The V gene end was trimmed by 3 bases and the J gene end by 4 bases; junction bases not matched to a gene: 5.

The chain is built from TRBV24-1 and TRBJ2-5, with D possibly being TRBD2 (5 bases). The CDR3 is 16 residues long. Trimming removed 6 bases at V and 4 bases at J, with 20 bases between. Germline-derived CDR1 and CDR2 are KGHDR and SFDVKD. CDR3 nucleotides: TGTGCCACCAGTTCGGCCGGAGGCGGAAGAACAGAGACCCAGTACTTC. Residues: CATSSAGGGRTETQYF.

V gene TRBV4-2 combines with J gene TRBJ2-7, with D perhaps TRBD1 (6 bases). The CDR3 contains 14 residues. Trimming removed 1 base from V and 4 bases from J, with 11 bases in between. CDR1 and CDR2 from the germline V gene are LGHNA and YNFKEQ. As DNA, the CDR3 is TGTGCCAGCAGCCAAGTCCCGACAGGTTACGAGCAGTACTTC. Translating it yields CASSQVPTGYEQYF.

V usage is TRBV6-6 and J usage is TRBJ1-1; D is perhaps TRBD1 (5 bases). There are 13 residues in the CDR3. The V gene's germline CDR1 is MNHNY and CDR2 SVGAGI (reference sequence). Between the trimmed V and J ends, which lost 11 bases and 1 base, there was a span of 14 bases. The CDR3 reads CAGAYGGNTEAFF. CDR3 DNA: TGTGCCGGAGCTTACGGGGGGAACACTGAAGCTTTCTTT.

The rearrangement joins TRBV29-1 to TRBJ2-5; weak D call: TRBD1 (6 bases). V gave up 0 bases and J gave up 5 bases, with 13 bases separating them. Germline CDR1 SQVTM, CDR2 ANQGSEA. This CDR3 is 14 amino acids long. This CDR3 is CSVEDTGFEETQYF. The DNA of the CDR3 is TGCAGCGTTGAAGACACAGGGTTCGAGGAGACCCAGTACTTC.

The rearrangement links TRBV7-9 to TRBJ2-5; TRBD1 agrees at 7 bases. Germline CDR1 is SEHNR and CDR2 is FQNEAQ (reference sequence). With V trimmed by 5 bases and J by 4 bases, 10 bases remained unmatched. The CDR3 extends over 15 amino acids. The DNA of the CDR3 is TGTGCCAGCAGCCCTGACAGGGTTTACGGAGAGACCCAGTACTTC. Translating gives CASSPDRVYGETQYF.

V and J are TRBV4-3 and TRBJ1-2; D may be TRBD1 (6 bases). The CDR3 length is 17 residues. V dropped 2 bases and J dropped 1 base, with 17 bases sitting between them. CDR1 and CDR2 from the germline V gene are LGHNA and YSLEER. The chain's CDR3 is CASSQQTGPYINYGYTF. The CDR3, as DNA: TGCGCCAGCAGCCAACAGACAGGACCCTATATTAACTATGGCTACACCTTC.

J is TRBJ2-3 and V is TRBV6-2 or TRBV6-3; no clear D. The CDR3 has 15 residues. Germline V gene sequence: CDR1 MNHEY, CDR2 SVGEGT. Trimming took 6 bases from V and 0 from J, leaving 13 bases between them. The CDR3 DNA sequence: TGTGCCAGCAGCACCAATTACCCCAGCACAGATACGCAGTATTTT. It yields the protein CASSTNYPSTDTQYF.

This sequence joins TRBV9 and TRBJ2-5, with D hard to call. Germline CDR1 SGDLS, CDR2 YYNGEE. The CDR3 contains 13 residues. Trimming removed 0 bases from V and 5 bases from J, with 8 bases in between. The CDR3 here is CASSVVYGETQYF. CDR3 sequence (DNA): TGTGCCAGCAGCGTAGTGTACGGGGAGACCCAGTACTTC.

The rearrangement joins TRBV4-2 to TRBJ2-7; TRBD1 matches 8 bases. This CDR3 contains 16 residues. Germline V CDR1 and CDR2: LGHNA, YNFKEQ. V shed 0 bases, J shed 4 bases, and the junction held 8 bases outside the gene matches. CDR3 in DNA: TGTGCCAGCAGCCAAGAGCAGGGGACAGGCATTTACGAGCAGTACTTC. Residues: CASSQEQGTGIYEQYF.

The CDR3 reads CASSGQRGNIQYF. In nucleotides, the CDR3 is TGTGCCAGCAGTGGCCAGCGGGGAAACATTCAGTACTTC. The chain carries TRBV25-1 and TRBJ2-4; 7 bases are a match to TRBD2. CDR1 is MGHDK, CDR2 SYGVNS, per germline. Losses at the gene ends were 4 bases for V and 6 bases for J; bases not matched to a gene: 3. The CDR3 contains 13 residues.

The gene calls are TRBV6-5 and TRBJ1-6; no firm D call. CDR1 and CDR2 from the germline V gene are MNHEY and SVGAGI. V lost 8 bases to trimming and J lost 7 bases, with 12 bases between them. The CDR3 is made up of 13 amino acids. CDR3 DNA: TGTGCCAGCCGACGGACCTTAAATTCACCCCTCCACTTT. It specifies CASRRTLNSPLHF.

The V gene is TRBV5-1, the J gene TRBJ2-5; D is unclear. The germline gives CDR1 SGHRS, CDR2 YFSETQ. There are 14 residues in the CDR3. The V and J ends lost 5 bases and 5 bases respectively, with 16 bases between them. CDR3 amino acids: CASRDHPATETQYF. The DNA of the CDR3 is TGCGCCAGCAGGGACCACCCGGCGACGGAGACCCAGTACTTC.

The chain recombines TRBV4-1 with TRBJ2-7; D perhaps matches TRBD2 (5 bases). Germline CDR1 is MGHRA and CDR2 is YSYEKL. The CDR3 extends over 16 amino acids. V was cut by 1 base and J by 0 bases, with 13 bases left in between. The CDR3 nucleotides read TGCGCCAGCAGCCAAGTAGGAGGACTCAGCTCCTACGAGCAGTACTTC. Translating it yields CASSQVGGLSSYEQYF.